The 9 T cell receptor beta chains below come from one sample, sequenced in a study of shared clonotypes between healthy human individuals. Only in-frame clones appear in the TCRdb table, and some are missing; sequencing was by immunoSEQ multiplex PCR. The sample holds about half a million clones; about 85% are singletons and the top ten take under 15%. Sequencing input: PBMCs. Receptor source: a woman in her thirties or forties in good health. Some clones in this sample may be carry-over from other donors' samples.

The chain carries TRBV7-2 and TRBJ2-7; D is unresolved. The V end lost 2 bases, the J end lost 2 bases, and 10 bases lay between the germline ends. The CDR3 has 14 residues. Germline V gene sequence: CDR1 SGHTA, CDR2 FQGNSA. The CDR3 loop reads CASSLKTPTYEQYF. CDR3 nucleotides: TGTGCCAGCAGCTTAAAGACACCTACCTACGAGCAGTACTTC.

V is TRBV27 and J is TRBJ2-2, with TRBD2 identical over 10 bases. This CDR3 has 18 residues. Germline trimming cut 5 bases from V and 2 bases from J; bases unmatched to any gene: 11. Germline values: CDR1 MNHEY, CDR2 SMNVEV (reference sequence). This CDR3 is CASSPLAGLARNTGELFF. As DNA, the CDR3 is TGTGCCAGCAGTCCACTAGCGGGACTAGCGCGCAACACCGGGGAGCTGTTTTTT.

A word on this clone: Other DNA sequences in this sample translate to the same CDR3. This chain joins TRBV27 and TRBJ2-7; no definite D call. V lost 10 bases to trimming and J lost 2 bases, with 18 bases between them. The CDR3 spans 14 residues. The germline gives CDR1 MNHEY, CDR2 SMNVEV (reference sequence). The CDR3 sequence: CATSEASSPYEQYF. Written as DNA, the CDR3 is TGTGCCACCTCTGAGGCTAGTTCCCCCTACGAGCAGTACTTC.

This rearrangement joins TRBV4-1 to TRBJ1-2; 7 positions match TRBD1. V trimming: 0 bases; J trimming: 3 bases; junction bases outside the gene matches: 4. The CDR3 runs to 15 residues. CDR1 MGHRA and CDR2 YSYEKL come from the germline V gene. The CDR3 loop reads CASSQDPGGDYGYTF. The CDR3, as DNA: TGCGCCAGCAGCCAAGACCCAGGGGGGGACTATGGCTACACCTTC.

J is TRBJ2-7 and V is TRBV11-2; 9 bases match TRBD1. V gave up 5 bases and J gave up 1 base; unmatched junction bases: 3. The V gene's germline CDR1 is SGHAT and CDR2 FQNNGV. There are 14 residues in the CDR3. CDR3 bases: TGTGCCAGCAGCATCGGGACAGGGTCCTACGAGCAGTACTTC. This encodes CASSIGTGSYEQYF.

The chain is built from TRBV30 and TRBJ2-3; 7 nucleotides align to TRBD1. This CDR3 spans 12 amino acids. Germline trimming cut 5 bases from V and 5 bases from J; bases unmatched to any gene: 4. Per germline, CDR1 GTSNPN and CDR2 SVGIG (reference sequence). CDR3 sequence: CAWPRQGDTQYF. Written as DNA, the CDR3 is TGTGCCTGGCCCCGACAGGGAGATACGCAGTATTTT.

This chain connects TRBV5-6 to TRBJ1-6, with 7 bases matching TRBD1. There are 13 residues in the CDR3. J gave up 7 bases and V 2 bases, and 0 bases lay outside the gene matches. Germline lookup yields CDR1 SGHDT and CDR2 YYEEEE. This chain's CDR3 is CASSLQGNSPLHF. DNA of the CDR3: TGTGCCAGCAGCTTACAGGGGAATTCACCCCTCCACTTT. Full variable domain (outside the CDR3, taken from reference TRBV5-6 and TRBJ1-6): DAGVTQSPTHLIKTRGQQVTLRCSPKSGHDTVSWYQQALGQGPQFIFQYYEEEERQRGNFPDRFSGHQFPNYSSELNVNALLLGDSALYLCASSLQGNSPLHFGNGTRLTVT.

The CDR3, as DNA: TGTGCCAGCTCACCACAATCAGGGGGAAATCAGCCCCAGCATTTT. It translates to CASSPQSGGNQPQHF. This chain connects TRBV18 to TRBJ1-5; 7 bases fit TRBD1. The trim removed 1 base at V and 4 bases at J, leaving 4 bases unmatched. CDR1 is KGHSH and CDR2 is LQKENI in the germline V gene. This CDR3 region has 15 residues. Supplemented by reference TRBV18 and TRBJ1-5, the full variable domain reads NAGVMQNPRHLVRRRGQEARLRCSPMKGHSHVYWYRQLPEEGLKFMVYLQKENIIDESGMPKERFSAEFPKEGPSILRIQQVVRGDSAAYFCASSPQSGGNQPQHFGDGTRLSIL.

As regards this clone: The sample contains more than one DNA sequence encoding this CDR3. The rearrangement uses TRBV28 and TRBJ2-7; TRBD2 matches 10 bases. The CDR3 is made up of 15 amino acids. V was clipped by 2 bases and J by 0 bases; unmatched bases: 1. CDR1 is MDHEN, CDR2 SYDVKM, per germline. CDR3 region: CASSLPSGSSYEQYF. The CDR3, as DNA: TGTGCCAGCAGTTTACCTAGCGGGAGCTCCTACGAGCAGTACTTC.